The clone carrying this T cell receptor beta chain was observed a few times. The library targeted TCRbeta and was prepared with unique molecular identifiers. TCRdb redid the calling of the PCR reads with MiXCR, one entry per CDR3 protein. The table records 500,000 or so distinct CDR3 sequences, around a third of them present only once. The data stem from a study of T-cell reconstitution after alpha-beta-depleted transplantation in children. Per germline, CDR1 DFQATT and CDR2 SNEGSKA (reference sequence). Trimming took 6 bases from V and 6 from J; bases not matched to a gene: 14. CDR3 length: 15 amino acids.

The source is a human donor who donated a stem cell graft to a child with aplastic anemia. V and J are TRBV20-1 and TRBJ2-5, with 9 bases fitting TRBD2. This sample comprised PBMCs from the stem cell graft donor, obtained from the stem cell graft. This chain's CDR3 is CSAPPSGNARKTQYF. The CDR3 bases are TGCAGTGCCCCACCTAGCGGGAATGCTAGGAAGACCCAGTACTTC.